The 32 T cell receptor beta chains listed next were all sequenced from one sample in a study of shared clonotypes between healthy human individuals. The table came from immunoSEQ multiplex PCR; TCRdb's copy has only in-frame clones and leaves some out. The repertoire holds 2.5 million or so clones, with 90% to 95% as singletons. Sequencing input: naive CD4+ T cells sorted from blood. Documented subset: CD45RA+ positively selected. These receptor sequences come from a man aged 18 to 30 in good health.

The chain joins TRBV2 to TRBJ2-2; tentatively, D is TRBD2 (6 bases). V was pared by 4 bases and J by 6 bases, with 6 bases between. Germline CDR1 SNHLY, CDR2 FYNNEI. This CDR3 is built from 12 residues. The CDR3 spells CASSGRAGELFF. CDR3 in DNA: TGTGCCAGCAGTGGGAGGGCCGGGGAGCTGTTTTTT.

The V call is TRBV11-3, the J call TRBJ2-3, with a weak D call TRBD1 (6 bases). The V and J ends lost 1 base and 2 bases respectively, with 10 bases between them. Germline CDR1 is SGHNT and CDR2 is YENEEA. The CDR3 length is 15 residues. CDR3 sequence reads: CASSLGQDDTDTQYF. CDR3 sequence (DNA): TGTGCCAGCAGCTTAGGACAGGACGACACAGATACGCAGTATTTT.

The V gene is TRBV2, the J gene TRBJ2-2, with a tentative D call TRBD1 (5 bases). The CDR3 runs 13 residues. V was cut by 6 bases and J by 6 bases, with 11 bases left in between. The germline gives CDR1 SNHLY, CDR2 FYNNEI. CDR3 sequence (DNA): TGTGCCAGCAGGCCTCAGGGTCCCGGGGAGCTGTTTTTT. This sequence encodes CASRPQGPGELFF. Full variable domain (remainder filled in from reference TRBV2 and TRBJ2-2): EPEVTQTPSHQVTQMGQEVILRCVPISNHLYFYWYRQILGQKVEFLVSFYNNEISEKSEIFDDQFSVERPDGSNFTLKIRSTKLEDSAMYFCASRPQGPGELFFGEGSRLTVL.

This clone came up once. The genes are TRBV4-1 and TRBJ2-3; 7 nucleotides line up with TRBD2. Germline-derived CDR1 and CDR2 are MGHRA and YSYEKL. The V and J ends lost 0 bases and 5 bases, in that order; junction bases with no gene match: 5. CDR3 length equals 15 residues. Written as DNA, the CDR3 is TGCGCCAGCAGCCAAGATCGGACTAGAGGAGATACGCAGTATTTT. It yields the protein CASSQDRTRGDTQYF.

The chain employs TRBV5-4 and TRBJ1-1; no clear D. Between the trimmed V and J ends, which lost 1 base and 1 base, there was a span of 8 bases. In germline, CDR1 is SGHNT, CDR2 YYREEE (reference sequence). The CDR3 extends over 14 amino acids. Written as DNA, the CDR3 is TGTGCCAGCAGCTTGCCCAACGCGAACACTGAAGCTTTCTTT. It yields the protein CASSLPNANTEAFF.

J is TRBJ1-6 and V is TRBV18; D gene uncertain. CDR3 length: 13 amino acids. V was shortened by 4 bases and J by 6 bases, with 7 bases between the two germline ends. Germline CDR1 and CDR2: KGHSH and LQKENI. The CDR3 spells CASSHNSNSPLHF. CDR3 nucleotides: TGTGCCAGCTCACACAACAGTAATTCACCCCTCCACTTT.

In DNA, the CDR3 is TGTGCCAGCAGTTTGGGCGGGGGGGCCCCGATCAATGAGCAGTTCTTC. Its protein is CASSLGGGAPINEQFF. J is TRBJ2-1 and V is TRBV28; 9 nucleotides match TRBD2. Per germline, CDR1 MDHEN and CDR2 SYDVKM. The CDR3 has 16 amino acids. V trimming: 3 bases; J trimming: 6 bases; junction bases outside the gene matches: 9.

In this sample, this clone turned up once. The rearrangement joins TRBV10-3 to TRBJ1-2; D uncertain. This CDR3 is 15 amino acids long. Trimming took off 0 bases at V and 3 bases at J, with 11 bases between the two ends. CDR1 is ENHRY, CDR2 SYGVKD, per germline. The CDR3 here is CAISESRTDHYGYTF. In DNA, the CDR3 is TGTGCCATCAGTGAGTCGAGAACAGACCACTATGGCTACACCTTC.

This sequence joins TRBV7-9 and TRBJ2-7; 9 nucleotides agree with TRBD1. Germline loops: CDR1 SEHNR, CDR2 FQNEAQ (reference sequence). The V gene end was trimmed by 5 bases and the J gene end by 6 bases; junction bases not matched to a gene: 5. The CDR3 is 13 residues long. CDR3: CASSGTGIGEQYF. CDR3 in DNA: TGTGCCAGCAGCGGGACAGGGATCGGCGAGCAGTACTTC.

The chain joins TRBV7-9 to TRBJ2-1; 11 nucleotides line up with TRBD2. CDR1 is SEHNR and CDR2 is FQNEAQ in the germline V gene (reference sequence). The J segment lost 0 bases and the V segment lost 8 bases, leaving 6 bases of the junction unmatched. This CDR3 has 16 residues. The chain's CDR3 is CASYGLAGLSYNEQFF. The DNA for the CDR3 is TGTGCCAGCTATGGACTAGCGGGCCTCTCCTACAATGAGCAGTTCTTC.

This rearrangement joins TRBV5-4 to TRBJ2-7; D perhaps matches TRBD2 (5 bases). The length of the CDR3 is 14 residues. Germline CDR1 is SGHNT and CDR2 is YYREEE (reference sequence). The V end lost 8 bases, the J end lost 6 bases, and 21 bases lay between the germline ends. The CDR3 here is CASSPSGTRFEQYF. CDR3 nucleotides: TGTGCCAGTTCACCGAGCGGCACTCGGTTCGAGCAGTACTTC.

The chain recombines TRBV5-1 with TRBJ1-4, with 9 bases fitting TRBD1. V shed 4 bases, J shed 8 bases, and the junction held 9 bases outside the gene matches. Germline CDR1 SGHRS, CDR2 YFSETQ. The CDR3 is 15 amino acids. The CDR3 nucleotides are TGCGCCAGCAGCATAACAGGGGGCAGCACGGAAAAACTGTTTTTT. This encodes CASSITGGSTEKLFF.

This clone was detected once. The genes are TRBV6-5 and TRBJ2-5, with 10 bases matching TRBD2. The germline gives CDR1 MNHEY, CDR2 SVGAGI. CDR3 length: 15 amino acids. The junction had 5 bases not matched to a gene; V was cut back by 5 bases and J by 2 bases. The chain's CDR3 is CASSRRTSGQETQYF. DNA of the CDR3: TGTGCCAGCAGTCGTAGGACTAGCGGACAAGAGACCCAGTACTTC.

This sequence joins TRBV27 and TRBJ2-2; D not resolved. The CDR3 is 13 residues long. V was trimmed by 7 bases and J by 1 base, leaving 7 bases between them. Looked up from germline, CDR1 is MNHEY and CDR2 is SMNVEV (reference sequence). CDR3 nucleotide sequence: TGTGCCAGCAAAGCAGTGAACACCGGGGAGCTGTTTTTT. Residues: CASKAVNTGELFF.

The gene calls are TRBV6-1 and TRBJ1-6; the D gene is possibly TRBD1 (6 bases). The CDR3 extends over 16 amino acids. Looked up from germline, CDR1 is MNHNS and CDR2 is SASEGT. V dropped 4 bases and J dropped 4 bases, with 14 bases sitting between them. The CDR3 sequence is CASSAPLGGYNSPLHF. For the CDR3, the DNA is TGTGCCAGCAGTGCCCCCTTAGGGGGTTATAATTCACCCCTCCACTTT.

This rearrangement joins TRBV6-1 to TRBJ2-3, with TRBD1 matching 9 bases. The CDR3 is made up of 15 amino acids. The ends lost 4 bases at V and 5 bases at J; junction bases unmatched: 7. CDR1 is MNHNS and CDR2 is SASEGT in the germline V gene. The CDR3: CASSASGTGIDTQYF. The CDR3 DNA reads as TGTGCCAGCAGTGCGTCCGGGACAGGGATAGATACGCAGTATTTT.

This clone came up once. The chain combines TRBV5-4 with TRBJ1-1; unclear D gene. CDR1 is SGHNT and CDR2 is YYREEE in the germline V gene (reference sequence). The CDR3 sequence is 13 residues long. With 5 bases removed from V and 6 bases from J, the gap between germline ends came to 14 bases. The CDR3 loop reads CASSSVFGPEAFF. Written as DNA, the CDR3 is TGTGCCAGCAGTTCCGTATTTGGACCTGAAGCTTTCTTT.

A word on this clone: Other DNA sequences from this sample encode an identical CDR3 as well. The chain has TRBV18 and TRBJ2-7, with D maybe TRBD2 (7 bases). The length of the CDR3 is 15 residues. The germline CDR1 and CDR2 sequences are KGHSH and LQKENI. V was clipped by 2 bases and J by 4 bases, with 15 bases between them. CDR3 amino acids: CASSPGRGGSYEQYF. The CDR3 region has the DNA TGTGCCAGCTCACCAGGGAGGGGGGGATCGTACGAGCAGTACTTC.

The chain couples TRBV6-5 to TRBJ1-1, with 7 bases that match TRBD1. There are 14 residues in the CDR3. Trimming took 6 bases from V and 0 from J; bases not matched to a gene: 4. The germline V gene has CDR1 MNHEY and CDR2 SVGAGI. The CDR3 loop reads CASRPRGMNTEAFF. The DNA of the CDR3 is TGTGCCAGCAGGCCCAGGGGGATGAACACTGAAGCTTTCTTT.

This clone came up once. DNA for the CDR3: TGTGCCAGCAGCAGAACGACTAGCGGGAGGGGCGCCGGGGAGCTGTTTTTT. Protein: CASSRTTSGRGAGELFF. The genes are TRBV7-2 and TRBJ2-2; 14 bases agree with TRBD2. This CDR3 comprises 17 residues. The germline V gene encodes CDR1 SGHTA and CDR2 FQGNSA. V lost 5 bases to trimming and J lost 6 bases; unmatched junction nucleotides: 8. The full variable domain, its missing parts supplied by reference TRBV7-2 and TRBJ2-2, is GAGVSQSPSNKVTEKGKDVELRCDPISGHTALYWYRQSLGQGLEFLIYFQGNSAPDKSGLPSDRFSAERTGGSVSTLTIQRTQQEDSAVYLCASSRTTSGRGAGELFFGEGSRLTVL.

The gene calls are TRBV13 and TRBJ2-1, with 9 bases aligning to TRBD1. This CDR3 has 15 residues. Germline lookup yields CDR1 PRHDT and CDR2 FYEKMQ (reference sequence). V was clipped by 5 bases and J by 4 bases; unmatched bases: 6. The CDR3, as DNA: TGTGCCAGCAGCATAAACAGGGGGCCTTACAATGAGCAGTTCTTC. It translates to CASSINRGPYNEQFF.

V gene TRBV10-3 combines with J gene TRBJ2-5, with TRBD1 identical over 10 bases. This CDR3 is built from 16 residues. V trimming: 10 bases; J trimming: 2 bases; junction bases outside the gene matches: 13. Germline V gene data show CDR1 as ENHRY and CDR2 as SYGVKD. The CDR3 loop is CATNRLRDRGQETQYF. CDR3 in DNA: TGTGCCACCAACAGACTCCGGGACAGGGGACAAGAGACCCAGTACTTC.

The chain is built from TRBV7-2 and TRBJ1-1, with D possibly being TRBD1 (6 bases). Trimming took 6 bases from V and 0 from J, leaving 11 bases between them. The germline CDR1 and CDR2 sequences are SGHTA and FQGNSA. The CDR3 runs to 14 residues. For the CDR3, the DNA is TGTGCCAGCAGACAACAGGGAGTGAACACTGAAGCTTTCTTT. Residues: CASRQQGVNTEAFF.

The chain is built from TRBV2 and TRBJ2-5; a possible D gene is TRBD2 (5 bases). The CDR3 has 11 amino acids. Between the trimmed V and J ends, which lost 2 bases and 13 bases, there was a span of 11 bases. Germline V gives CDR1 SNHLY, CDR2 FYNNEI. As DNA, the CDR3 is TGTGCCAGCAGTGAACTTTGGAGGCCGTACTTC. This codes for CASSELWRPYF.

The gene calls are TRBV28 and TRBJ2-5; the match to TRBD1 covers 9 bases. Germline CDR1 MDHEN, CDR2 SYDVKM. The junction had 11 bases not matched to a gene; V was cut back by 7 bases and J by 5 bases. There are 15 residues in the CDR3. For the CDR3, the DNA is TGTGCCAGCACACGCCGGGACAGGGTTCTCGAGACCCAGTACTTC. This codes for CASTRRDRVLETQYF.

This clone was seen a single time. This chain joins TRBV4-1 and TRBJ2-3; the match to TRBD1 covers 8 bases. This CDR3 comprises 16 residues. The V gene's germline CDR1 is MGHRA and CDR2 YSYEKL. V was pared by 3 bases and J by 1 base, with 6 bases of the junction left unmatched. CDR3 sequence (DNA): TGCGCCAGCAGCCAGGCGAGGGACAGGCGCACAGATACGCAGTATTTT. Its translation is CASSQARDRRTDTQYF.

The chain links TRBV7-6 to TRBJ1-6, with D unclear. V was shortened by 1 base and J by 8 bases, with 6 bases between the two germline ends. This CDR3 has 13 residues. CDR1 is SGHVS, CDR2 FNYEAQ, per germline. CDR3 sequence reads: CASSLDVYSPLHF. CDR3 nucleotide sequence: TGTGCCAGCAGCTTAGATGTGTATTCACCCCTCCACTTT.

The rearrangement joins TRBV7-9 to TRBJ1-1; 8 bases fit TRBD1. The CDR3 runs 14 residues. Germline trimming cut 2 bases from V and 14 bases from J; bases unmatched to any gene: 13. The germline CDR1 and CDR2 sequences are SEHNR and FQNEAQ (reference sequence). CDR3: CASSLRDRPNPGFF. As DNA, the CDR3 is TGTGCCAGCAGCTTAAGGGACAGGCCGAACCCGGGGTTCTTT.

The genes are TRBV29-1 and TRBJ2-6; the D is unclear. The CDR3 covers 12 residues. CDR1 is SQVTM, CDR2 ANQGSEA, per germline. V was clipped by 5 bases and J by 2 bases, with 4 bases between them. For the CDR3, the DNA is TGCAGCGTTATGGCTGGGGCCAACGTCCTGACTTTC. It codes for CSVMAGANVLTF.

This clone was detected once. The CDR3, as DNA: TGTGCCAGCAGTCCGGGACAGAGGAATCAGCCCCAGCATTTT. Translated, it gives CASSPGQRNQPQHF. The chain is built from TRBV28 and TRBJ1-5, with 7 bases identical to TRBD1. The junction had 5 bases not matched to a gene; V was cut back by 5 bases and J by 4 bases. The CDR3 length is 14 residues. Per germline, CDR1 MDHEN and CDR2 SYDVKM.

The genes are TRBV27 and TRBJ2-4, with 7 bases fitting TRBD1. The junction had 10 bases not matched to a gene; V was cut back by 5 bases and J by 3 bases. Looked up from germline, CDR1 is MNHEY and CDR2 is SMNVEV (reference sequence). The CDR3 is 16 amino acids. CDR3 nucleotide sequence: TGTGCCAGCAGTCCACTGGGGGCAGGGGGCAAAAACATTCAGTACTTC. Its protein product is CASSPLGAGGKNIQYF.

The chain couples TRBV4-1 to TRBJ2-7; D remains ambiguous. Germline V CDR1 and CDR2: MGHRA, YSYEKL. The CDR3 loop spans 13 amino acids. The ends were cut back, 4 bases at V and 5 bases at J, with 12 bases in the middle. The CDR3 protein is CASSLYPFNEQYF. CDR3 in DNA: TGCGCCAGCAGCCTTTATCCATTCAACGAGCAGTACTTC.